This TCR beta chain was profiled in a study of human T cells and chemical hapten exposure. TCRdb reanalysed the RACE reads using MiXCR and keeps one entry per CDR3 protein. The sample carries some 380,000 distinct CDR3 sequences, more than 4.5% recorded once. This clonotype was detected ten times or more. Its cognate antigen is unknown. Sample time point: patch test 1, 2 weeks after DPC sensitization. Treatment noted: therapeutic diphenylcyclopropenone sensitization with weekly scalp DPC. Study-level points and caveats: It was expanded TCRs that formed significantly more large CDR3 similarity clusters than controls did. Once DPC sensitization occurred, TCRs above 1 in 1000 frequency showed no change. With patch test score, the counts of PT1 expanded TCRs showed a positive correlation. Alopecia affecting every donor means their immune response may not match healthy people's.

This CDR3 has 12 amino acids. Trimming removed 4 bases at V and 6 bases at J, with 7 bases between. The clonotype was recovered from a woman in her fifties or sixties with alopecia areata. Some clones in this sample may be carry-over from other donors' samples. The specimen comprised whole blood, sampled in connection with sensitization to the hapten diphenylcyclopropenone (DPC). The genes are TRBV12-3 or TRBV12-4 and TRBJ2-4; D is undetermined. This CDR3 reads CASSSAPNIQYF. In DNA form, the CDR3 reads TGTGCCAGCAGTTCGGCCCCAAACATTCAGTACTTC.